Presented here are 17 T cell receptor beta chains from one specimen sequenced in a study of blood T cell repertoires in COVID-19. The assay was immunoSEQ multiplex PCR, and TCRdb's table has in-frame clones only and misses some. The sample includes 200,000 to 250,000 clones, about 90% of them seen just once. Input material: PBMCs or T cells enriched from blood (not recorded which). Receptors originate from a woman in her thirties who had been exposed to COVID-19.

The CDR3 loop reads CASSQDPVIYEQYF. In DNA, the CDR3 is TGTGCCAGCAGCCAAGACCCGGTTATTTACGAGCAGTACTTC. V is TRBV3-1 (or the pseudogene TRBV3-2) and J is TRBJ2-7; no clear D. The CDR3 has 14 amino acids. Germline V CDR1 and CDR2: LGHDT, YNNKEL (reference sequence). Trimming took off 0 bases at V and 4 bases at J, with 10 bases between the two ends.

This clone was picked up a small number of times. The chain joins TRBV6-5 to TRBJ1-2; TRBD1 matches 9 bases. The CDR3 covers 13 residues. V lost 2 bases to trimming and J lost 8 bases; unmatched junction nucleotides: 3. CDR1 and CDR2 (germline): MNHEY, SVGAGI. In nucleotides, the CDR3 is TGTGCCAGCAGTTACGGGACAGGGCAAGGCTACACCTTC. This translates into CASSYGTGQGYTF.

This clone was detected only once. The chain is built from TRBV5-1 and TRBJ2-5; 7 bases are a match to TRBD1. V was clipped by 2 bases and J by 9 bases; unmatched bases: 7. CDR3 size: 13 residues. The germline CDR1 and CDR2 sequences are SGHRS and YFSETQ. The CDR3 loop reads CASSFERDRAQYF. CDR3 bases: TGCGCCAGCAGCTTTGAGCGCGACAGGGCCCAGTACTTC. Supplemented by reference TRBV5-1 and TRBJ2-5, the full variable domain reads KAGVTQTPRYLIKTRGQQVTLSCSPISGHRSVSWYQQTPGQGLQFLFEYFSETQRNKGNFPGRFSGRQFSNSRSEMNVSTLELGDSALYLCASSFERDRAQYFGPGTRLLVL.

The chain links TRBV29-1 to TRBJ2-2, with D possibly TRBD2 on 5 matching bases. Germline V gene data show CDR1 as SQVTM and CDR2 as ANQGSEA. This CDR3 has 14 amino acids. V was shortened by 6 bases and J by 2 bases, with 13 bases between the two germline ends. This CDR3 reads CSVAPRTNTGELFF. CDR3 coding DNA: TGCAGCGTAGCGCCGCGGACTAACACCGGGGAGCTGTTTTTT.

V is TRBV19 and J is TRBJ2-7, with TRBD2 matching 9 bases. The trim removed 3 bases at V and 6 bases at J, leaving 6 bases unmatched. Per germline, CDR1 LNHDA and CDR2 SQIVND (reference sequence). The CDR3 has 14 amino acids. The CDR3 reads CASSMISGRSEQYF. CDR3 DNA: TGTGCCAGTAGTATGATTAGCGGGAGATCCGAGCAGTACTTC.

CDR3 sequence reads: CASKGDNNHPLGYYGYTF. CDR3 DNA: TGTGCCAGCAAGGGGGACAATAATCACCCTCTTGGATACTATGGCTACACCTTC. V is TRBV7-9 and J is TRBJ1-2, with a weak D call TRBD1 (6 bases). Germline V CDR1 and CDR2: SEHNR, FQNEAQ (reference sequence). Trimming took 7 bases from V and 3 from J, leaving 27 bases between them. The CDR3 spans 18 residues.

The V gene is TRBV30, the J gene TRBJ1-5; 9 positions match TRBD1. CDR3 size: 13 residues. The ends lost 2 bases at V and 6 bases at J; junction bases unmatched: 2. Germline V gene data show CDR1 as GTSNPN and CDR2 as SVGIG (reference sequence). The CDR3 DNA reads TGTGCCTGGAGTCCACAGGGGGCTCAGCCCCAGCATTTT. This gives the protein CAWSPQGAQPQHF.

The chain combines TRBV7-3 with TRBJ2-2, with D possibly TRBD2 on 6 matching bases. The CDR3 consists of 17 residues. CDR1 is SGHTA and CDR2 is FQGTGA in the germline V gene. Trimming removed 1 base at V and 4 bases at J, with 16 bases between. The chain's CDR3 is CASSLSGTGLFTGELFF. The CDR3 DNA is TGTGCCAGCAGCTTAAGTGGGACTGGCCTATTCACCGGGGAGCTGTTTTTT.

The chain links TRBV9 to TRBJ2-1; D perhaps matches TRBD2 (6 bases). CDR1 SGDLS and CDR2 YYNGEE come from the germline V gene. The CDR3 covers 13 residues. V lost 3 bases, J lost 4 bases, and 8 bases lay in between. CDR3 nucleotide sequence: TGTGCCAGCAGCGGGGACTCGTACAATGAGCAGTTCTTC. It specifies CASSGDSYNEQFF.

This clone was detected only once. The V and J genes are TRBV6-5 and TRBJ2-7, with a weak D call TRBD2 (6 bases). Trimming removed 0 bases from V and 2 bases from J, with 11 bases in between. Germline-derived CDR1 and CDR2 are MNHEY and SVGAGI. This CDR3 comprises 15 residues. The CDR3 nucleotides are TGTGCCAGCAGTTACTCCCCCGGGGGTACCTACGAGCAGTACTTC. Its translation is CASSYSPGGTYEQYF.

This chain uses TRBV4-1 with TRBJ2-3; 9 bases agree with TRBD2. J was trimmed by 9 bases and V by 0 bases; bases with no gene match: 10. The germline V gene encodes CDR1 MGHRA and CDR2 YSYEKL. The CDR3 runs to 16 residues. The CDR3 spells CASSQETSGPMATQYF. Written as DNA, the CDR3 is TGCGCCAGCAGCCAAGAGACTAGCGGCCCCATGGCGACGCAGTATTTT.

This clone has only one observation. V and J are TRBV28 and TRBJ1-5; TRBD1 might be the D (6 bases). Germline V CDR1 and CDR2: MDHEN, SYDVKM. V lost 6 bases and J lost 0, with 15 bases in between. There are 16 residues in the CDR3. CDR3 DNA: TGTGCCAGCAGATCAGGGGTCGGAGATAGCAATCAGCCCCAGCATTTT. Translating gives CASRSGVGDSNQPQHF.

The chain is built from TRBV5-6 and TRBJ2-7, with TRBD2 identical over 7 bases. The junction had 9 bases not matched to a gene; V was cut back by 1 base and J by 5 bases. This CDR3 comprises 15 residues. Germline assignment: CDR1 SGHDT and CDR2 YYEEEE. In DNA, the CDR3 is TGTGCCAGCAGCTTGCTTGCGGGAGCGCCTAACGAGCAGTACTTC. This encodes CASSLLAGAPNEQYF.

The genes are TRBV12-3 or TRBV12-4 and TRBJ1-5; possible D gene TRBD1, 6 bases. Trimming left V 6 bases short and J 5 bases short, with 8 bases between. This CDR3 has 12 amino acids. The CDR3 bases are TGTGCCAGCAGGACAGGTTATCAGCCCCAGCATTTT. Amino acids: CASRTGYQPQHF.

The chain uses TRBV25-1 and TRBJ2-1, with 7 bases identical to TRBD1. V was pared by 2 bases and J by 5 bases, with 3 bases of the junction left unmatched. The CDR3 runs 14 residues. Germline-derived CDR1 and CDR2 are MGHDK and SYGVNS. The chain's CDR3 is CASSEGGQNNEQFF. The DNA for the CDR3 is TGTGCCAGCAGTGAAGGGGGACAGAACAATGAGCAGTTCTTC.

The chain combines TRBV7-9 with TRBJ2-7, with D tentatively TRBD1 (5 bases). CDR3 length equals 15 residues. CDR1 and CDR2 (germline): SEHNR, FQNEAQ (reference sequence). V lost 1 base and J lost 5, with 15 bases in between. In DNA form, the CDR3 reads TGTGCCAGCAGCTTAGATCTAGGGCAGGGCGACGAGCAGTACTTC. Encoded protein: CASSLDLGQGDEQYF.

The genes are TRBV19 and TRBJ2-2; D is possibly TRBD1 (6 bases). The germline gives CDR1 LNHDA, CDR2 SQIVND (reference sequence). The V end lost 6 bases, the J end lost 1 base, and 9 bases lay between the germline ends. The CDR3 runs to 14 residues. CDR3 DNA: TGTGCCAGTAGATCGGGACAGAACACCGGGGAGCTGTTTTTT. It translates to CASRSGQNTGELFF.